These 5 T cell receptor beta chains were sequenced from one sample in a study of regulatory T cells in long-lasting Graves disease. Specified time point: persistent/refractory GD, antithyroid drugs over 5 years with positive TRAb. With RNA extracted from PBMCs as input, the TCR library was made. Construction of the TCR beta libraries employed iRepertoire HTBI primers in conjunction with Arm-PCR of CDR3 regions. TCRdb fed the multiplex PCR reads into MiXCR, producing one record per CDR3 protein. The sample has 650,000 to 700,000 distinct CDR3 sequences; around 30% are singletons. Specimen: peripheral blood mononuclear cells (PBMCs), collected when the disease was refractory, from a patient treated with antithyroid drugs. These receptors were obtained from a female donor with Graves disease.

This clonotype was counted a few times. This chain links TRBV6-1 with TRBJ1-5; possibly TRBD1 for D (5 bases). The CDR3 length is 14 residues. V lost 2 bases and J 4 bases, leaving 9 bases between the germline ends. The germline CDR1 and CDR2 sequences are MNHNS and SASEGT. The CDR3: CASSEWTQNQPQHF. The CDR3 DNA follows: TGTGCCAGCAGTGAATGGACACAGAATCAGCCCCAGCATTTT.

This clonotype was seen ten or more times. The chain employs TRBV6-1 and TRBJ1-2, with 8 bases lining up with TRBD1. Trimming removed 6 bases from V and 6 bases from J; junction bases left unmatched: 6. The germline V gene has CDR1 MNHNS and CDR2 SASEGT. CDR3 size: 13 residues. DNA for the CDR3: TGTGCCAGCAGACTGGTCAGGGGGCATGGCTACACCTTC. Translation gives CASRLVRGHGYTF.

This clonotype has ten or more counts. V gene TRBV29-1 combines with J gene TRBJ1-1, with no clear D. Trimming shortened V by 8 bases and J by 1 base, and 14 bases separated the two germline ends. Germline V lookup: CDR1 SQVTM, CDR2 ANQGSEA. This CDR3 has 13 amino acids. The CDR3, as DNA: TGCAGCTCAGATGGGTTAGGGAACACTGAAGCTTTCTTT. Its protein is CSSDGLGNTEAFF.

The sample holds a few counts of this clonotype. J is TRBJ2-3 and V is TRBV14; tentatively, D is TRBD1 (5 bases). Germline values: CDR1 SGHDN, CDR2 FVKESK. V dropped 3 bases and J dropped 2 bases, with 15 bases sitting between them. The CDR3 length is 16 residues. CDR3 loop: CASSQDTALYTDTQYF. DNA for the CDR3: TGTGCCAGCAGCCAGGACACCGCACTCTACACAGATACGCAGTATTTT.

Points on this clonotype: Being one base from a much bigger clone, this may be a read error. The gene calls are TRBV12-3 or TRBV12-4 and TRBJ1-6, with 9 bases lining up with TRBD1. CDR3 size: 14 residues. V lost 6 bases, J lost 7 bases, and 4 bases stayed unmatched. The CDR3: CASRLGQGNSPLHF. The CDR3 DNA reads TGTGCCAGCAGGCTGGGACAGGGAAATTCACCCCTCCACTTT.